The clone carrying this TCR beta chain was detected ten times or more. No antigen is known for it. This entry is derived from a study of identical twins. Trimming took 5 bases from V and 1 from J, leaving 19 bases between them. CDR3 length: 17 residues. Germline CDR1 reads SGDLS; CDR2 reads YYNGEE. Template switching created a universal primer site, and the cDNA included unique molecular identifiers. MiXCR, run by TCRdb on the 5' RACE reads, gives a single entry per CDR3 protein. Seen here are roughly 710,000 distinct CDR3 sequences, 6.1% observed once, and the top ten hold approximately 2%. Whole-study findings and limits: Beta out-of-frame sequences showed weaker excess sharing between twins. While abundant cord blood beta clonotypes carried fewer insertions, memory repertoires showed no such pattern. Rather than following the same donors, the conclusions depended on cross-sectional statistical analysis.

The source material was naive T cells sorted from blood. The TCR originated in a man in his late teens or twenties in good health. The rearrangement links TRBV9 to TRBJ1-3; tentative D call: TRBD1 (5 bases). The CDR3 nucleotides are TGTGCCAGCAGTGCCTCAAATGGGGGTGGTTCTGGAAACACCATATATTTT. This gives the protein CASSASNGGGSGNTIYF.